A selection of T cell receptor beta chains follows, all from one sample in a study of molecular identifiers for immune sequencing clone quantification. From the PCR reads, TCRdb called clonotypes with MiXCR, one entry per CDR3 protein. The data contain over 600,000 distinct CDR3 sequences, less than 20% of them singletons. Sequences were obtained from naive CD8+ T cells from blood, with Jurkat cell RNA spiked in. The source of these receptors is a human donor in good health. Some libraries in this study had Jurkat cell RNA spiked in. Both conserved end residues are part of each CDR3. Each record gives: J gene, D gene, V gene, clone size, CDR3 protein, CDR3 DNA. A D gene is named only where the DNA matches it firmly. The listing skips clone size in some rows; elsewhere it reads once, few, many or a size class.

j_gene: TRBJ2-7; d_gene: TRBD1; v_gene: TRBV4-2; abundance: many; CDR3aa: CASSPSGTGAYEQYF; CDR3nt: TGTGCCAGCAGCCCTTCCGGAACAGGGGCCTACGAGCAGTACTTC
j_gene: TRBJ2-1; d_gene: .; v_gene: TRBV4-3; abundance: .; CDR3aa: CASSQVAGGEQFF; CDR3nt: TGCGCCAGCAGCCAAGTTGCCGGAGGTGAGCAGTTCTTC
j_gene: TRBJ2-7; d_gene: .; v_gene: TRBV5-1; abundance: few; CDR3aa: CASSPDSGRRNYEQYF; CDR3nt: TGCGCCAGCAGCCCCGATTCGGGACGGAGAAACTACGAGCAGTACTTC
j_gene: TRBJ2-7; d_gene: .; v_gene: TRBV11-2; abundance: .; CDR3aa: CASSLGGGPRNYEQYF; CDR3nt: TGTGCCAGCAGCTTAGGGGGCGGGCCGCGCAACTACGAGCAGTACTTC
j_gene: TRBJ2-5; d_gene: TRBD2; v_gene: TRBV7-2; abundance: many; CDR3aa: CASNAWGLAGGETQYF; CDR3nt: TGTGCCAGCAACGCGTGGGGACTAGCGGGAGGAGAGACCCAGTACTTC
j_gene: TRBJ2-5; d_gene: TRBD2; v_gene: TRBV6-5; abundance: many; CDR3aa: CASSPTSGGKKETQYF; CDR3nt: TGTGCCAGCAGTCCGACTAGCGGGGGGAAAAAAGAGACCCAGTACTTC
j_gene: TRBJ2-7; d_gene: .; v_gene: TRBV4-3; abundance: many; CDR3aa: CASSQEWGGTVEQYF; CDR3nt: TGCGCCAGCAGCCAAGAATGGGGCGGTACAGTCGAGCAGTACTTC
j_gene: TRBJ2-1; d_gene: TRBD2; v_gene: TRBV20-1; abundance: .; CDR3aa: CSARDGGLAYNELFF; CDR3nt: TGCAGTGCTAGAGATGGCGGACTAGCCTACAATGAGCTGTTCTTC
j_gene: TRBJ2-3; d_gene: .; v_gene: TRBV7-9; abundance: many; CDR3aa: CASSPRWGVRDTQYF; CDR3nt: TGTGCCAGCAGCCCAAGATGGGGGGTGAGAGATACGCAGTATTTT
j_gene: TRBJ1-1; d_gene: .; v_gene: TRBV9; abundance: many; CDR3aa: CASSSIAGDTEAFF; CDR3nt: TGTGCCAGCAGCTCCATAGCCGGGGACACTGAAGCTTTCTTT
j_gene: TRBJ2-3; d_gene: .; v_gene: TRBV3-1; abundance: many; CDR3aa: CASSPDDRPGDTQYF; CDR3nt: TGTGCCAGCAGCCCAGACGATAGGCCAGGAGATACGCAGTATTTT
j_gene: TRBJ2-5; d_gene: TRBD1; v_gene: TRBV5-1; abundance: many; CDR3aa: CASSIRPGQQETQYF; CDR3nt: TGCGCCAGCAGCATTCGGCCGGGACAGCAAGAGACCCAGTACTTC
j_gene: TRBJ2-2; d_gene: TRBD2; v_gene: TRBV4-3; abundance: many; CDR3aa: CASSHPAGASTGELFF; CDR3nt: TGCGCCAGCAGCCACCCAGCGGGGGCATCGACCGGGGAGCTGTTTTTT
j_gene: TRBJ2-5; d_gene: .; v_gene: TRBV6-2/TRBV6-3; abundance: few; CDR3aa: CASSYRGMFETQYF; CDR3nt: TGTGCCAGCAGTTACAGGGGGATGTTTGAGACCCAGTACTTC
j_gene: TRBJ2-5; d_gene: TRBD1; v_gene: TRBV4-3; abundance: .; CDR3aa: CASSHHRGIQETQYF; CDR3nt: TGCGCCAGCAGCCACCACAGGGGAATCCAAGAGACCCAGTACTTC
j_gene: TRBJ1-1; d_gene: .; v_gene: TRBV12-3/TRBV12-4; abundance: many; CDR3aa: CASSLSRTNTEAFF; CDR3nt: TGTGCCAGCAGTCTTAGCAGGACTAACACTGAAGCTTTCTTT
j_gene: TRBJ2-7; d_gene: .; v_gene: TRBV7-9; abundance: many; CDR3aa: CASSLGDRGAYEQYF; CDR3nt: TGTGCCAGCAGCTTAGGTGACCGAGGGGCATACGAGCAGTACTTC
j_gene: TRBJ2-5; d_gene: .; v_gene: TRBV12-5; abundance: many; CDR3aa: CASGLEGPGFAETQYF; CDR3nt: TGTGCTAGTGGTTTGGAGGGTCCTGGTTTCGCGGAGACCCAGTACTTC
j_gene: TRBJ2-7; d_gene: TRBD1; v_gene: TRBV5-6; abundance: many; CDR3aa: CASSLIQGYEQYF; CDR3nt: TGTGCCAGCAGCTTAATACAGGGGTACGAGCAGTACTTC
j_gene: TRBJ2-6; d_gene: .; v_gene: TRBV7-9; abundance: many; CDR3aa: CASSVAKKSGANVLTF; CDR3nt: TGTGCCAGCAGCGTAGCCAAAAAATCTGGGGCCAACGTCCTGACTTTC
j_gene: TRBJ2-7; d_gene: .; v_gene: TRBV2; abundance: many; CDR3aa: CASREDRSGFSEQYF; CDR3nt: TGTGCCAGCAGGGAGGACAGATCGGGTTTCTCCGAGCAGTACTTC
j_gene: TRBJ1-3; d_gene: .; v_gene: TRBV7-2; abundance: .; CDR3aa: CASSLSRGHGAGNTIYF; CDR3nt: TGTGCCAGCAGCTTATCAAGGGGACACGGGGCTGGAAACACCATATATTTT
j_gene: TRBJ2-5; d_gene: TRBD1; v_gene: TRBV7-2; abundance: .; CDR3aa: CASSPGQGAVLETQYF; CDR3nt: TGTGCCAGCAGCCCAGGCCAGGGGGCTGTTTTGGAGACCCAGTACTTC
j_gene: TRBJ2-5; d_gene: .; v_gene: TRBV5-6; abundance: .; CDR3aa: CASGNDWDEQETQYF; CDR3nt: TGTGCCAGCGGAAATGACTGGGACGAGCAAGAGACCCAGTACTTC
j_gene: TRBJ2-7; d_gene: TRBD2; v_gene: TRBV7-2; abundance: many; CDR3aa: CASSLVGTSVHEQYF; CDR3nt: TGTGCCAGCAGCTTAGTTGGGACTAGCGTCCACGAGCAGTACTTC
j_gene: TRBJ1-6; d_gene: .; v_gene: TRBV4-1; abundance: many; CDR3aa: CASSQDSAGVNSPLHF; CDR3nt: TGCGCCAGCAGCCAAGATTCGGCAGGGGTAAATTCACCCCTCCACTTT
j_gene: TRBJ2-5; d_gene: TRBD2; v_gene: TRBV7-2; abundance: many; CDR3aa: CASSYLAGGEQETQYF; CDR3nt: TGTGCCAGCAGCTACCTAGCGGGGGGGGAACAAGAGACCCAGTACTTC
j_gene: TRBJ2-6; d_gene: .; v_gene: TRBV6-5; abundance: many; CDR3aa: CASSYGDPGANVLTF; CDR3nt: TGTGCCAGCAGTTACGGGGACCCCGGGGCCAACGTCCTGACTTTC
j_gene: TRBJ2-7; d_gene: .; v_gene: TRBV4-3; abundance: many; CDR3aa: CASSPTGAGTEQYF; CDR3nt: TGCGCCAGCAGCCCGACCGGGGCAGGGACCGAGCAGTACTTC
j_gene: TRBJ1-4; d_gene: TRBD1; v_gene: TRBV6-1; abundance: many; CDR3aa: CASFTPREGAIPTNEKLFF; CDR3nt: TGTGCCAGCTTCACACCCCGGGAGGGGGCCATTCCAACTAATGAAAAACTGTTTTTT
j_gene: TRBJ2-7; d_gene: .; v_gene: TRBV6-5; abundance: many; CDR3aa: CASMGDSYEQYF; CDR3nt: TGTGCCAGCATGGGGGACTCCTACGAGCAGTACTTC
j_gene: TRBJ1-3; d_gene: .; v_gene: TRBV28; abundance: many; CDR3aa: CASAGRTSGNTIYF; CDR3nt: TGTGCCAGCGCGGGACGGACCTCTGGAAACACCATATATTTT
j_gene: TRBJ2-3; d_gene: .; v_gene: TRBV12-3/TRBV12-4; abundance: many; CDR3aa: CASSFGVDTQYF; CDR3nt: TGTGCCAGCAGTTTCGGGGTAGATACGCAGTATTTT
j_gene: TRBJ2-7; d_gene: TRBD2; v_gene: TRBV5-1; abundance: many; CDR3aa: CASRQASGVGSEEQYF; CDR3nt: TGCGCCAGCAGGCAAGCTAGCGGGGTCGGGTCGGAGGAGCAGTACTTC
j_gene: TRBJ2-3; d_gene: TRBD2; v_gene: TRBV7-6; abundance: few; CDR3aa: CASSFLRGGALTDTQYF; CDR3nt: TGTGCCAGCAGCTTCCTCCGGGGGGGGGCGTTAACAGATACGCAGTATTTT
j_gene: TRBJ2-5; d_gene: TRBD1; v_gene: TRBV7-9; abundance: .; CDR3aa: CASSSPITGGSPETQYF; CDR3nt: TGTGCCAGCAGCTCACCGATAACAGGGGGCAGTCCAGAGACCCAGTACTTC
j_gene: TRBJ2-1; d_gene: .; v_gene: TRBV16; abundance: .; CDR3aa: CASSQFLDEQFF; CDR3nt: TGTGCCAGCAGCCAATTCCTCGATGAGCAGTTCTTC
j_gene: TRBJ1-2; d_gene: .; v_gene: TRBV4-3; abundance: many; CDR3aa: CASSQDLPPNYGYTF; CDR3nt: TGCGCCAGCAGCCAAGATTTGCCACCTAACTATGGCTACACCTTC
j_gene: TRBJ2-3; d_gene: TRBD1; v_gene: TRBV9; abundance: few; CDR3aa: CASSIRLGQGDSDTQYF; CDR3nt: TGTGCCAGCAGCATCCGACTGGGACAGGGGGACTCAGATACGCAGTATTTT
j_gene: TRBJ2-1; d_gene: TRBD2; v_gene: TRBV7-9; abundance: many; CDR3aa: CASDGGGAYNEQFF; CDR3nt: TGTGCCAGCGATGGTGGGGGGGCCTACAATGAGCAGTTCTTC
j_gene: TRBJ2-7; d_gene: .; v_gene: TRBV20-1; abundance: many; CDR3aa: CSALDGYEQYF; CDR3nt: TGCAGTGCCCTGGACGGCTACGAGCAGTACTTC
j_gene: TRBJ1-3; d_gene: .; v_gene: TRBV4-1; abundance: .; CDR3aa: CASSQGMVSGNTIYF; CDR3nt: TGCGCCAGCAGCCAAGGGATGGTCTCTGGAAACACCATATATTTT
j_gene: TRBJ2-3; d_gene: TRBD2; v_gene: TRBV6-2/TRBV6-3; abundance: few; CDR3aa: CASSYLVTSGGPSTDTQYF; CDR3nt: TGTGCCAGCAGTTATCTCGTTACTAGCGGGGGCCCTAGCACAGATACGCAGTATTTT
j_gene: TRBJ2-2; d_gene: .; v_gene: TRBV13; abundance: .; CDR3aa: CASCPGGGLFF; CDR3nt: TGTGCCAGCTGCCCCGGGGGCGGGCTGTTTTTT
j_gene: TRBJ2-5; d_gene: .; v_gene: TRBV7-7; abundance: .; CDR3aa: CASSSTPDGQETQYF; CDR3nt: TGTGCCAGCAGCTCAACGCCGGACGGTCAAGAGACCCAGTACTTC
j_gene: TRBJ1-1; d_gene: .; v_gene: TRBV18; abundance: many; CDR3aa: CASSPADQGLTEAFF; CDR3nt: TGTGCCAGCTCACCCGCAGATCAGGGGTTGACTGAAGCTTTCTTT
j_gene: TRBJ1-1; d_gene: .; v_gene: TRBV2; abundance: many; CDR3aa: CASGQGTEAFF; CDR3nt: TGTGCCAGCGGTCAGGGAACTGAAGCTTTCTTT
j_gene: TRBJ1-1; d_gene: .; v_gene: TRBV7-9; abundance: many; CDR3aa: CASSLVVTVGGPMNTEAFF; CDR3nt: TGTGCCAGCAGCTTAGTGGTAACAGTTGGCGGACCTATGAACACTGAAGCTTTCTTT
j_gene: TRBJ2-7; d_gene: .; v_gene: TRBV6-2/TRBV6-3; abundance: .; CDR3aa: CASSDTNEQYF; CDR3nt: TGTGCCAGCAGTGACACAAACGAGCAGTACTTC